The rows below give T cell receptor beta chains drawn from one sample of a study of vaccination and CD4 T cells after COVID-19. Their antigens are not known. From the PCR reads, TCRdb called clonotypes with MiXCR, one entry per CDR3 protein. The repertoire includes about 13,000 distinct CDR3 sequences, 44% of them detected once, and about 12% sits in the top ten. The sample taken for sequencing was CD4+ T cells from blood, cultured in vitro. All receptors come from a human donor who had recovered from COVID-19. CDR3s include the opening cysteine and the closing phenylalanine or tryptophan. D genes are given only for firm matches. Not every row has a clone size; where given, it reads once, few, many or a size class.

.	TRBV4-2	.	TRBJ1-2	CASSRIGQAGGYTF	TGTGCCAGCAGCCGGATCGGGCAGGCGGGTGGCTACACCTTC
TRBD2	TRBV7-3	.	TRBJ2-3	CASSLISGSADTQYF	TGTGCCAGCAGCTTAATTAGCGGGAGCGCAGATACGCAGTATTTT
TRBD2	TRBV20-1	.	TRBJ2-1	CSAPYPSGPEREQFF	TGCAGTGCCCCGTACCCTAGCGGCCCTGAAAGGGAGCAGTTCTTC
.	TRBV2	.	TRBJ1-4	CAGGLTREKLFF	TGTGCCGGGGGACTCACAAGGGAAAAACTGTTTTTT
.	TRBV7-9	.	TRBJ2-5	CASSQRPRGVKETQYF	TGTGCCAGCAGCCAACGCCCCCGGGGCGTCAAAGAGACCCAGTACTTC
.	TRBV29-1	.	TRBJ1-1	CSARGVNTEAFF	TGCAGCGCCCGAGGGGTGAACACTGAAGCTTTCTTT
.	TRBV7-9	.	TRBJ1-4	CASSRLGTSRKLFF	TGTGCCAGCAGCCGACTGGGGACATCGAGAAAACTGTTTTTT
TRBD1	TRBV6-1	.	TRBJ1-1	CASNPTGPNTEAFF	TGTGCCAGCAATCCGACAGGGCCGAACACTGAAGCTTTCTTT
TRBD2	TRBV12-3/TRBV12-4	.	TRBJ2-3	CASSTPTSGRPDTQYF	TGTGCCAGCAGTACACCTACTAGCGGGAGACCAGATACGCAGTATTTT
TRBD1	TRBV18	.	TRBJ1-6	CASSGDRGGSPLHF	TGTGCCAGCTCTGGGGACAGGGGAGGATCACCCCTCCACTTT
TRBD1	TRBV7-2	.	TRBJ2-2	CASSGRQGASTGELFF	TGTGCCAGCAGCGGGCGACAGGGGGCTAGCACCGGGGAGCTGTTTTTT
.	TRBV28	.	TRBJ2-3	CASSSPLVGADTQYF	TGTGCCAGCAGTTCCCCGTTAGTGGGAGCAGATACGCAGTATTTT
TRBD1	TRBV20-1	few	TRBJ1-5	CSATSGTGTQPQHF	TGCAGTGCTACTTCCGGGACAGGGACTCAGCCCCAGCATTTT
.	TRBV27	few	TRBJ1-1	CASARELNTEAFF	TGTGCCAGTGCGAGGGAATTGAACACTGAAGCTTTCTTT
TRBD2	TRBV6-2/TRBV6-3	.	TRBJ2-5	CASSQGLAVGKTQYF	TGTGCCAGCAGCCAGGGACTAGCGGTGGGCAAGACCCAGTACTTC